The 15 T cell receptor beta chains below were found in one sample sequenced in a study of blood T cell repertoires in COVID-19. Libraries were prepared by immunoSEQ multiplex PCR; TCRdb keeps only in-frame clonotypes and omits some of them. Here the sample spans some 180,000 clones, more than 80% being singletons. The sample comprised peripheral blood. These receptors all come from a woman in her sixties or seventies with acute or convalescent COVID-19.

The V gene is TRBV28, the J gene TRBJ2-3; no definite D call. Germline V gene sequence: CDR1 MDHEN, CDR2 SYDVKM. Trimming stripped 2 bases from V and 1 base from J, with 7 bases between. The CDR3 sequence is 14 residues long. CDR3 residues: CASSLPAGTDTQYF. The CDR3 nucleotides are TGTGCCAGCAGTTTACCCGCGGGCACAGATACGCAGTATTTT.

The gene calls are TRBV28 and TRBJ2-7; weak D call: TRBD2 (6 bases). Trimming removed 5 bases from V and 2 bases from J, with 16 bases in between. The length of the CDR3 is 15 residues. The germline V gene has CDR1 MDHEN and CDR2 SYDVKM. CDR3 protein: CASSPLATPPYEQYV. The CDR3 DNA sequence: TGTGCCAGCAGTCCTCTAGCGACGCCCCCCTACGAGCAGTACGTC.

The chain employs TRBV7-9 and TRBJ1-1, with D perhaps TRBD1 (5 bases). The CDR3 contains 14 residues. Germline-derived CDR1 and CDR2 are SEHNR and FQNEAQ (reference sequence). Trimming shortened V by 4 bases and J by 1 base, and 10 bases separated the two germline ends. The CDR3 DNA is TGTGCCAGCAGCTCCTTGGGGGGGAACACTGAAGCTTTCTTT. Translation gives CASSSLGGNTEAFF.

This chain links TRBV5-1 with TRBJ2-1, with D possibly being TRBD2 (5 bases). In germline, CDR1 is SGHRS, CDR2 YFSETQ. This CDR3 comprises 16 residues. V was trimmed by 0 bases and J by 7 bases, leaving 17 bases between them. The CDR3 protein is CASSLGQILEGNEQFF. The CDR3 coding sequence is TGCGCCAGCAGCTTGGGTCAGATACTAGAAGGTAATGAGCAGTTCTTC.

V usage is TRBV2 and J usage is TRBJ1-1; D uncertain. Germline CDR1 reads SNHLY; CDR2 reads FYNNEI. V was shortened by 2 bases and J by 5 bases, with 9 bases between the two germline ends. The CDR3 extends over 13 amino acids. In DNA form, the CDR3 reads TGTGCCAGCAGTGAAAACCGGGAGACTGAAGCTTTCTTT. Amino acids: CASSENRETEAFF.

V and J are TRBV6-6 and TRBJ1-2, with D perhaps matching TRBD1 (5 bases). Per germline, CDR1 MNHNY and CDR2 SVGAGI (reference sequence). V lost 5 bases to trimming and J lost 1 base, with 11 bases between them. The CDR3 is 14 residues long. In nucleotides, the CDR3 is TGTGCCAGCAGTGGCTCGGGACTTAACTATGGCTACACCTTC. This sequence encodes CASSGSGLNYGYTF.

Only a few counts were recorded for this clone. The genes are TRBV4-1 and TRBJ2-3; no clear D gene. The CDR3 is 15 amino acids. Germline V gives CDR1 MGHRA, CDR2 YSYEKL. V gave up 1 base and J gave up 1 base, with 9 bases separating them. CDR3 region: CASSQGYGRTDTQYF. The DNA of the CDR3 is TGCGCCAGCAGCCAAGGGTATGGCCGCACAGATACGCAGTATTTT.

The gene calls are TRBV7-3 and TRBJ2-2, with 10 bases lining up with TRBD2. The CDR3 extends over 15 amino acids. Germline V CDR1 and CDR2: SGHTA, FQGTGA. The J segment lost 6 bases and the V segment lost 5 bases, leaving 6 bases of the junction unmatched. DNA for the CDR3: TGTGCCAGCAGCCCCGGGACTAGCGTGGCCGGGGAGCTGTTTTTT. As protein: CASSPGTSVAGELFF.

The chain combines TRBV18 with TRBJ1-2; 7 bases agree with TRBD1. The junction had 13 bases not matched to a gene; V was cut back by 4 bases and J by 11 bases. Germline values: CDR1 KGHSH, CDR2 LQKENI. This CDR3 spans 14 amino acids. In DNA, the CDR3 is TGTGCCAGCTCACGGGAGCGACCTACAGGGGAGTACACCTTC. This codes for CASSRERPTGEYTF.

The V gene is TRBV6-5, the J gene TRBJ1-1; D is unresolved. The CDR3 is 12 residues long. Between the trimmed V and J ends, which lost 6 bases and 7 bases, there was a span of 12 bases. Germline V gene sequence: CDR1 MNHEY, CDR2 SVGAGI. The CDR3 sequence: CASRLVAGEAFF. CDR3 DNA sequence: TGTGCCAGCAGGCTGGTTGCCGGTGAAGCTTTCTTT.

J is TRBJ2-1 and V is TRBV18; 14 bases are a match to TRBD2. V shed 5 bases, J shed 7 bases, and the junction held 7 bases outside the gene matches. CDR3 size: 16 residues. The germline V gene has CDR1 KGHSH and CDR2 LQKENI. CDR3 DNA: TGTGCCAGCTCAGTCAGGGGACTAGCGGGAGCTAATGAGCAGTTCTTC. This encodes CASSVRGLAGANEQFF.

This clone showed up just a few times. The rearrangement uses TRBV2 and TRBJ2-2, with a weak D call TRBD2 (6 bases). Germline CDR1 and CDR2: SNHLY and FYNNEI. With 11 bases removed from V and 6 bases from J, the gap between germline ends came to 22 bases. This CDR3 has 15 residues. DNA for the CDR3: TGTGCCTGCGTCCGGGACGGGGGTATCCCCGGGGAGCTGTTTTTT. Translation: CACVRDGGIPGELFF.

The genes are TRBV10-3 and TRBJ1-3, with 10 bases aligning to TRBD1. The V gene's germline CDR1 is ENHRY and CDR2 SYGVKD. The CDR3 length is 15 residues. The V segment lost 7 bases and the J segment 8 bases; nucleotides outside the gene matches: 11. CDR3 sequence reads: CAINSGQGVGDTIYF. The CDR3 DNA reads TGTGCCATCAATAGCGGACAGGGGGTCGGAGACACCATATATTTT.

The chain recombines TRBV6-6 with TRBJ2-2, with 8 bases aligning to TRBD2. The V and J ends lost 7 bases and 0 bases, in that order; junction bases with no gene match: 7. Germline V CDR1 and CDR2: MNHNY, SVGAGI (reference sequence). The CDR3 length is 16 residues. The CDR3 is CASKGLSGANTGELFF. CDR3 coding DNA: TGTGCCAGCAAAGGCCTTAGCGGGGCGAACACCGGGGAGCTGTTTTTT.

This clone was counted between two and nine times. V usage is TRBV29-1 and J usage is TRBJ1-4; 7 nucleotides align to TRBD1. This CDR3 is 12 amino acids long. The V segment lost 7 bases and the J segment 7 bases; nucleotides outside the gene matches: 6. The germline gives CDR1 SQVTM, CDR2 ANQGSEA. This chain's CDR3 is CSARDSREKLFF. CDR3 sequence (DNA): TGCAGCGCTCGGGACAGCCGTGAAAAACTGTTTTTT.